These 31 T cell receptor beta chains were all obtained from the same sample, sequenced in a study of blood T cell repertoires in COVID-19. Sequencing used immunoSEQ multiplex PCR; TCRdb keeps in-frame clones, though not all of them. The sample comprises around 53,000 clones, around nine tenths of which are singletons, and 6% to 6.5% rests with the top ten. The sequenced sample was peripheral blood. The receptors come from an older woman with COVID-19, enrolled during active disease.

This chain uses TRBV6-2 or TRBV6-3 with TRBJ2-1; D unclear. CDR3 length: 14 residues. Trimming pared 0 bases from V and 6 bases from J, leaving 9 bases between. The germline V gene encodes CDR1 MNHEY and CDR2 SVGEGT. CDR3 region: CASSYSEITNEQFF. CDR3 sequence (DNA): TGTGCCAGCAGTTACTCGGAGATAACCAATGAGCAGTTCTTC.

The chain employs TRBV7-6 and TRBJ2-7; D perhaps matches TRBD1 (7 bases). There are 16 residues in the CDR3. Germline lookup yields CDR1 SGHVS and CDR2 FNYEAQ. Trimming cost V 1 base and J 5 bases, with 18 bases left between them. CDR3 nucleotide sequence: TGTGCCAGCAGCTTAGATATATCCGGCAGGGGGGACGAGCAGTACTTC. Encoded protein: CASSLDISGRGDEQYF.

This sequence joins TRBV19 and TRBJ1-1; the D is unclear. Trimming cost V 3 bases and J 4 bases, with 15 bases left between them. Germline CDR1 and CDR2: LNHDA and SQIVND (reference sequence). The CDR3 has 15 residues. The CDR3 region has the DNA TGTGCCAGTAGTATCTCCGGCAGGCTTGGCACTGAAGCTTTCTTT. Its protein product is CASSISGRLGTEAFF.

CDR3 sequence: CASSTTPGQGYEKLFF. The DNA of the CDR3 is TGCGCCAGCAGCACTACACCGGGACAGGGATATGAAAAACTGTTTTTT. The chain has TRBV5-1 and TRBJ1-4, with 9 bases lining up with TRBD1. From germline, CDR1 is SGHRS and CDR2 YFSETQ. V gave up 4 bases and J gave up 6 bases; unmatched junction bases: 10. This CDR3 has 16 residues.

The chain is built from TRBV19 and TRBJ2-1; 10 positions agree with TRBD2. Germline-derived CDR1 and CDR2 are LNHDA and SQIVND (reference sequence). Trimming cost V 6 bases and J 9 bases; bases outside gene matches: 11. This CDR3 spans 15 amino acids. The chain's CDR3 is CASSPLAGPGGEQFF. In DNA form, the CDR3 reads TGTGCCAGTAGCCCACTAGCGGGGCCCGGGGGTGAGCAGTTCTTC.

This sequence joins TRBV19 and TRBJ2-7; 10 positions match TRBD1. J was trimmed by 4 bases and V by 5 bases; bases with no gene match: 5. This CDR3 is built from 14 residues. CDR1 and CDR2 (germline): LNHDA, SQIVND (reference sequence). The CDR3 protein is CASSAGTGVYEQYF. The CDR3 DNA reads as TGTGCCAGTAGTGCCGGGACAGGGGTTTACGAGCAGTACTTC.

This chain uses TRBV5-1 with TRBJ1-1; TRBD1 aligns across 8 bases. The CDR3 length is 15 residues. V shed 0 bases and J 4 bases; nucleotides not matched to a gene: 5. Germline V gene lookup returns CDR1 SGHRS and CDR2 YFSETQ. CDR3 nucleotides: TGCGCCAGCAGCTTGGGACAGGGGCTTGGCACTGAAGCTTTCTTT. As protein: CASSLGQGLGTEAFF.

To note about this clone: Other nucleotide sequences in the sample specify the same CDR3. V gene TRBV24-1 combines with J gene TRBJ2-1, with 9 bases that match TRBD1. J lost 1 base, V lost 3 bases, and 3 bases had no gene match. CDR3 length: 16 amino acids. Per germline, CDR1 KGHDR and CDR2 SFDVKD. CDR3 DNA sequence: TGTGCCACCAGTGATCCGGGACAGGGATCCTACAATGAGCAGTTCTTC. As protein: CATSDPGQGSYNEQFF.

J is TRBJ1-1 and V is TRBV19; D might be TRBD1 (6 bases). This CDR3 spans 14 amino acids. Germline CDR1 is LNHDA and CDR2 is SQIVND (reference sequence). V was shortened by 6 bases and J by 4 bases, with 15 bases between the two germline ends. The CDR3 bases are TGTGCCAGTAGAACAGGTAGGGGGGGCACTGAAGCTTTCTTT. Residues: CASRTGRGGTEAFF. Drawing the rest from reference TRBV19 and TRBJ1-1, the complete variable domain is DGGITQSPKYLFRKEGQNVTLSCEQNLNHDAMYWYRQDPGQGLRLIYYSQIVNDFQKGDIAEGYSVSREKKESFPLTVTSAQKNPTAFYLCASRTGRGGTEAFFGQGTRLTVV.

This chain uses TRBV11-2 with TRBJ2-1; 10 nucleotides line up with TRBD1. Germline V CDR1 and CDR2: SGHAT, FQNNGV. V lost 5 bases, J lost 3 bases, and 7 bases stayed unmatched. This CDR3 spans 16 amino acids. The CDR3 is CASSQQTGGLYNEQFF. DNA of the CDR3: TGTGCCAGCAGCCAACAGACAGGGGGCCTCTACAATGAGCAGTTCTTC.

CDR3 sequence (DNA): TGTGCCAGCAGCAGGACAGTTTCACCCCTCCACTTT. Its translation is CASSRTVSPLHF. This chain connects TRBV12-3 or TRBV12-4 to TRBJ1-6; D might be TRBD1 (6 bases). This CDR3 is built from 12 residues. The germline V and J ends were trimmed by 6 bases and 9 bases, with 9 bases remaining between them.

The CDR3 loop is CASSLAGQGAWGTDTQYF. In DNA, the CDR3 is TGTGCCAGCAGCTTAGCGGGACAGGGGGCTTGGGGCACAGATACGCAGTATTTT. J is TRBJ2-3 and V is TRBV7-2; 12 positions match TRBD1. V was pared by 0 bases and J by 1 base, with 5 bases of the junction left unmatched. The CDR3 runs to 18 residues. CDR1 and CDR2 (germline): SGHTA, FQGNSA.

V and J are TRBV7-2 and TRBJ1-5, with 7 bases identical to TRBD1. Trimming removed 5 bases from V and 7 bases from J; junction bases left unmatched: 5. Germline lookup yields CDR1 SGHTA and CDR2 FQGNSA. The CDR3 is made up of 13 amino acids. The CDR3 here is CASSADRVQPQHF. The CDR3, as DNA: TGTGCCAGCAGCGCAGACAGGGTACAGCCCCAGCATTTT. Combining the CDR3 with reference TRBV7-2 and TRBJ1-5 gives the whole variable domain GAGVSQSPSNKVTEKGKDVELRCDPISGHTALYWYRQSLGQGLEFLIYFQGNSAPDKSGLPSDRFSAERTGGSVSTLTIQRTQQEDSAVYLCASSADRVQPQHFGDGTRLSIL.

The J gene is TRBJ1-6, the V gene TRBV5-8, with 8 bases identical to TRBD1. With V trimmed by 0 bases and J by 10 bases, 12 bases remained unmatched. Germline CDR1 reads SGHTS; CDR2 reads YDEGEE. The length of the CDR3 is 17 residues. The CDR3 loop is CASSLEDRVSQKSPLHF. The CDR3 region has the DNA TGTGCCAGCAGCTTGGAGGACAGGGTGTCCCAAAAATCACCCCTCCACTTT.

The V gene is TRBV11-3, the J gene TRBJ2-7; the D gene is possibly TRBD1 (5 bases). CDR1 and CDR2 from the germline V gene are SGHNT and YENEEA. V was cut by 6 bases and J by 4 bases, with 10 bases left in between. The CDR3 has 12 amino acids. The DNA for the CDR3 is TGTGCCAGCAGTCGACAGAAATACGAGCAGTACTTC. It is translated as CASSRQKYEQYF. The full variable domain, with the rest looked up from reference TRBV11-3 and TRBJ2-7, is EAGVVQSPRYKIIEKKQPVAFWCNPISGHNTLYWYLQNLGQGPELLIRYENEEAVDDSQLPKDRFSAERLKGVDSTLKIQPAELGDSAVYLCASSRQKYEQYFGPGTRLTVT.

The V and J genes are TRBV28 and TRBJ1-5; 7 bases match TRBD1. Trimming removed 2 bases from V and 2 bases from J; junction bases left unmatched: 9. CDR3 length: 17 residues. CDR1 and CDR2 (germline): MDHEN, SYDVKM. This CDR3 reads CASSLRGRQGGNQPQHF. In nucleotides, the CDR3 is TGTGCCAGCAGTTTAAGGGGACGACAGGGCGGCAATCAGCCCCAGCATTTT.

J is TRBJ1-4 and V is TRBV5-1; D uncertain. The CDR3 has 17 amino acids. Germline-derived CDR1 and CDR2 are SGHRS and YFSETQ. V was shortened by 2 bases and J by 0 bases, with 14 bases between the two germline ends. The CDR3 DNA is TGCGCCAGCAGCTTCGACATCAGCTCCACAACTAATGAAAAACTGTTTTTT. Translating gives CASSFDISSTTNEKLFF. The variable domain in full, completed from reference TRBV5-1 and TRBJ1-4, reads KAGVTQTPRYLIKTRGQQVTLSCSPISGHRSVSWYQQTPGQGLQFLFEYFSETQRNKGNFPGRFSGRQFSNSRSEMNVSTLELGDSALYLCASSFDISSTTNEKLFFGSGTQLSVL.

The chain carries TRBV12-3 or TRBV12-4 and TRBJ1-2, with a possible D match to TRBD1 (5 bases). V lost 3 bases, J lost 8 bases, and 13 bases lay in between. The CDR3 consists of 13 residues. The CDR3 loop reads CASSLSQGLGYTF. In DNA, the CDR3 is TGTGCCAGCAGTTTGTCGCAGGGACTGGGCTACACCTTC.

This chain joins TRBV5-4 and TRBJ2-2, with 13 bases aligning to TRBD2. After removal of 4 bases from V and 6 bases from J, the junction contained 6 bases not matched to a gene. The CDR3 has 16 residues. Germline V gene data show CDR1 as SGHNT and CDR2 as YYREEE (reference sequence). In nucleotides, the CDR3 is TGTGCCAGCAGCACCGGACTAGCGGGAGCATCCGGGGAGCTGTTTTTT. Translation: CASSTGLAGASGELFF.

The chain couples TRBV19 to TRBJ1-6; perhaps TRBD1 as D (6 bases). This CDR3 contains 12 residues. The germline V gene has CDR1 LNHDA and CDR2 SQIVND (reference sequence). The V gene lost 5 bases and the J gene lost 9 bases, with 8 bases spanning the gap. CDR3 protein: CASSEGVSPLHF. The CDR3 region has the DNA TGTGCCAGTAGTGAGGGGGTTTCACCCCTCCACTTT.

The gene calls are TRBV5-4 and TRBJ1-2; no definite D call. Germline V lookup: CDR1 SGHNT, CDR2 YYREEE (reference sequence). V lost 4 bases, J lost 4 bases, and 17 bases lay in between. The CDR3 sequence is 15 residues long. The CDR3 loop reads CASSPANRESYGYTF. The DNA for the CDR3 is TGTGCCAGCAGCCCCGCTAACCGGGAGAGCTATGGCTACACCTTC.

In this sample, this clone turned up a few times. The V and J genes are TRBV3-1 (or the pseudogene TRBV3-2) and TRBJ1-6, with a possible D match to TRBD1 (5 bases). The CDR3 totals 15 residues. The germline gives CDR1 LGHDT, CDR2 YNNKEL (reference sequence). Between the trimmed V and J ends, which lost 1 base and 5 bases, there was a span of 9 bases. The CDR3 region has the DNA TGTGCCAGCAGCCAAGGACGGGGGAATAATTCACCCCTCCACTTT. Amino acid sequence: CASSQGRGNNSPLHF.

The rearrangement uses TRBV10-1 and TRBJ2-7, with 9 nucleotides matching TRBD2. Germline V CDR1 and CDR2: WNHNN, SYGVQD (reference sequence). This CDR3 region has 18 residues. Trimming at V came to 0 bases and at J to 4 bases, leaving 13 bases not matched to a gene. DNA for the CDR3: TGCGCCAGCAGTGAGTCAGCGTTCGGTAGCGGGAGCAGGTACGAGCAGTACTTC. It yields the protein CASSESAFGSGSRYEQYF.

The gene calls are TRBV4-2 and TRBJ2-7; 8 nucleotides match TRBD1. V dropped 4 bases and J dropped 3; count of bases not matched to a gene: 8. The CDR3 runs to 15 residues. CDR1 and CDR2 from the germline V gene are LGHNA and YNFKEQ. DNA of the CDR3: TGTGCCAGCAGCCGCAGACAGGGGACCAACTACGAGCAGTACTTC. As protein: CASSRRQGTNYEQYF.

The gene calls are TRBV2 and TRBJ2-7; 8 nucleotides match TRBD2. CDR1 is SNHLY, CDR2 FYNNEI, per germline. CDR3 length: 14 residues. Trimming at V came to 4 bases and at J to 3 bases, leaving 5 bases not matched to a gene. CDR3 sequence: CASSAGTRIYEQYF. The CDR3 DNA is TGTGCCAGCAGTGCCGGGACTAGAATCTACGAGCAGTACTTC.

The V call is TRBV5-1, the J call TRBJ2-3; the match to TRBD1 covers 7 bases. The CDR3 runs 15 residues. J was trimmed by 3 bases and V by 5 bases; bases with no gene match: 9. Per the germline V gene, CDR1 is SGHRS and CDR2 is YFSETQ. CDR3 DNA sequence: TGCGCCAGCAGAAAACAGGGGACGGGGACAGATACGCAGTATTTT. This sequence encodes CASRKQGTGTDTQYF.

The V and J genes are TRBV7-9 and TRBJ2-3; D gene uncertain. CDR1 is SEHNR, CDR2 FQNEAQ, per germline (reference sequence). With 1 base removed from V and 5 bases from J, the gap between germline ends came to 13 bases. The CDR3 sequence is 15 residues long. CDR3 coding DNA: TGTGCCAGCAGCTTAGTCTCCCCCCTCGGAGATACGCAGTATTTT. It specifies CASSLVSPLGDTQYF.

The V gene is TRBV5-1, the J gene TRBJ2-3; 7 nucleotides align to TRBD2. CDR3 size: 15 residues. J gave up 2 bases and V 2 bases, and 5 bases lay outside the gene matches. Germline-derived CDR1 and CDR2 are SGHRS and YFSETQ. CDR3 bases: TGCGCCAGCAGCTTTCCTAGCGGCCACACAGATACGCAGTATTTT. It translates to CASSFPSGHTDTQYF.

The chain couples TRBV25-1 to TRBJ2-1; TRBD2 is a possible D gene (6 bases). There are 14 residues in the CDR3. V shed 4 bases and J shed 13 bases, with 20 bases lying between them. The germline gives CDR1 MGHDK, CDR2 SYGVNS. This chain's CDR3 is CASSGRDFSSIQFF. The CDR3 DNA reads TGTGCCAGCAGTGGGCGGGATTTTAGTTCTATTCAGTTCTTC.

The chain employs TRBV29-1 and TRBJ2-2; D is possibly TRBD2 (6 bases). The CDR3 runs 16 residues. From germline, CDR1 is SQVTM and CDR2 ANQGSEA. The V end lost 1 base, the J end lost 2 bases, and 14 bases lay between the germline ends. This CDR3 reads CSVEGSSEGNTGELFF. The DNA of the CDR3 is TGCAGCGTTGAAGGGTCTAGCGAGGGTAACACCGGGGAGCTGTTTTTT.

The V and J genes are TRBV6-5 and TRBJ1-5, with 7 positions matching TRBD1. V lost 6 bases, J lost 7 bases, and 12 bases stayed unmatched. This CDR3 has 15 amino acids. Germline assignment: CDR1 MNHEY and CDR2 SVGAGI. The CDR3 spells CASRPSLQGFQPQHF. CDR3 coding DNA: TGTGCCAGCAGACCCAGTTTACAGGGGTTCCAGCCCCAGCATTTT.